This entry concerns a single TCR beta chain. The source of the sample is a study of cytomegalovirus exposure and HLA in healthy donors. PCR involved 60 Vbeta and 13 Jbeta primers. The repertoire was sequenced with immunoSEQ multiplex PCR; TCRdb's copy has only in-frame clones and lacks some. With about 200,000 clones in the sample, the ten largest clones hold about 6.5%. Trimming shortened V by 0 bases and J by 6 bases, and 17 bases separated the two germline ends. The CDR3 runs 17 residues. Germline V gene data show CDR1 as LGHNA and CDR2 as YNFKEQ. Input material: PBMCs. The chain links TRBV4-2 to TRBJ2-2; D possibly corresponds to TRBD1 (5 bases). The receptor comes from a man younger than 45 in good health and CMV-seronegative. The CDR3 nucleotides read TGTGCCAGCAGCCAAGATGGGGCCAACACACTGGCCGGGGAGCTGTTTTTT. Its translation is CASSQDGANTLAGELFF.